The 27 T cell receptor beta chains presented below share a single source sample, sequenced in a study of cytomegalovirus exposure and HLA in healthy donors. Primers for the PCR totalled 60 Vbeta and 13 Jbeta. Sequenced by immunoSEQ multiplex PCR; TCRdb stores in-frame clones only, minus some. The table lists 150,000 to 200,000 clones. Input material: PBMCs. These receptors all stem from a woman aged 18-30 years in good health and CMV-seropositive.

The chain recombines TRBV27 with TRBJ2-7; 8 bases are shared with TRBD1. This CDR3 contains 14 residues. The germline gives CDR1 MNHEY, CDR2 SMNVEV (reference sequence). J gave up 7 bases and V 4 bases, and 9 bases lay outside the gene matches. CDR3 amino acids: CASSSRTGLVEQYF. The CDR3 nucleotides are TGTGCCAGCAGTTCCAGGACAGGGTTGGTAGAGCAGTACTTC.

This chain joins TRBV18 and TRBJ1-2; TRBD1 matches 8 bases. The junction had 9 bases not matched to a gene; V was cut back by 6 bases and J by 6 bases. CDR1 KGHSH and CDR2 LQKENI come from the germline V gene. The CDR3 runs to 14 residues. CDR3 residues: CASSPGTGPNGYTF. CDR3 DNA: TGTGCCAGCTCGCCTGGGACAGGACCTAATGGCTACACCTTC.

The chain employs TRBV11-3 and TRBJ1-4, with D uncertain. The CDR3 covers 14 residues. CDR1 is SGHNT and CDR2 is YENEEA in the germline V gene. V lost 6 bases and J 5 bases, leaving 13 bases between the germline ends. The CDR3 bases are TGTGCCAGCAGTCCCGGGAGCCGCAATGAAAAACTGTTTTTT. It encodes CASSPGSRNEKLFF.

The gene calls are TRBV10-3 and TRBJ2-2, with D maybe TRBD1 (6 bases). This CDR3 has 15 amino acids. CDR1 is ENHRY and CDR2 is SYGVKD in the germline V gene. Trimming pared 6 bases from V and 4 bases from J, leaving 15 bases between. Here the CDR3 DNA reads TGTGCCATCAGGGAGGACAGTCGATCCACCGGGGAGCTGTTTTTT. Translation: CAIREDSRSTGELFF.

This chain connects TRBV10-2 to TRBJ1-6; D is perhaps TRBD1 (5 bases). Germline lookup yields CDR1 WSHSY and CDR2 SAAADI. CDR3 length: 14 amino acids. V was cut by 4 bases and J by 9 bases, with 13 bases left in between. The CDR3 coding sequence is TGCGCCAGCAGTGGGGGGGACCGGGGTTCACCCCTCCACTTT. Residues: CASSGGDRGSPLHF.

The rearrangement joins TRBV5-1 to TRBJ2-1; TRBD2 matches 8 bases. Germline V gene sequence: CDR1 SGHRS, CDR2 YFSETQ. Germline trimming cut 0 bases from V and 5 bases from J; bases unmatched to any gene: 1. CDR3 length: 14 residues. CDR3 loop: CASSLAGGNNEQFF. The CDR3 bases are TGCGCCAGCAGCTTGGCGGGAGGGAACAATGAGCAGTTCTTC.

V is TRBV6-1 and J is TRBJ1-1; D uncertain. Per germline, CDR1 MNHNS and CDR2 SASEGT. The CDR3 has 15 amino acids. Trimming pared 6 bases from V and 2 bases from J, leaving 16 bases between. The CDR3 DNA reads TGTGCCAGCAGCCCCCCGTGGGCGGGAAACACTGAAGCTTTCTTT. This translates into CASSPPWAGNTEAFF.

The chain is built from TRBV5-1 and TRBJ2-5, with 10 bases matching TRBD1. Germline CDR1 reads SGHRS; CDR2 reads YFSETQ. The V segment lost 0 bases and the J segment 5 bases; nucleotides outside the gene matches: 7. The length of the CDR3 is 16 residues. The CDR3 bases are TGCGCCAGCAGCTTGGCCCCGGGACAGGGGTGGGAGACCCAGTACTTC. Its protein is CASSLAPGQGWETQYF. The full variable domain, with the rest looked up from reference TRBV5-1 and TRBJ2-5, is KAGVTQTPRYLIKTRGQQVTLSCSPISGHRSVSWYQQTPGQGLQFLFEYFSETQRNKGNFPGRFSGRQFSNSRSEMNVSTLELGDSALYLCASSLAPGQGWETQYFGPGTRLLVL.

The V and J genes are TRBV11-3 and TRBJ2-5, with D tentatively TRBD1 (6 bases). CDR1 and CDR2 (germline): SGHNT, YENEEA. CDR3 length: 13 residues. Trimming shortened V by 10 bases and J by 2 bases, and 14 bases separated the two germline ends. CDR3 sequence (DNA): TGTGCCACCGGGACACCATATCAAGAGACCCAGTACTTC. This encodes CATGTPYQETQYF.

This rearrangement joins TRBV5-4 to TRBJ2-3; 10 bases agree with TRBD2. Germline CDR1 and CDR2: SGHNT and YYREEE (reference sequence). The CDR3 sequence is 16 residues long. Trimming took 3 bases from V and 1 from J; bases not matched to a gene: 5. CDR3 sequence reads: CASSYTGTSGTDTQYF. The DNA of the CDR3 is TGTGCCAGCAGCTACACCGGGACTAGCGGCACAGATACGCAGTATTTT.

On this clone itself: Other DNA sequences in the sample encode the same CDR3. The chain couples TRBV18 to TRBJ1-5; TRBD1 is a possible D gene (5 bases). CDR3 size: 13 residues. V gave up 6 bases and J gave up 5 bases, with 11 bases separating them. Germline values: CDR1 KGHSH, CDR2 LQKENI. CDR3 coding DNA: TGTGCCAGCTCCCCGGGGGGGGATCAGCCCCAGCATTTT. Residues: CASSPGGDQPQHF. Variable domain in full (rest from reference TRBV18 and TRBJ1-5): NAGVMQNPRHLVRRRGQEARLRCSPMKGHSHVYWYRQLPEEGLKFMVYLQKENIIDESGMPKERFSAEFPKEGPSILRIQQVVRGDSAAYFCASSPGGDQPQHFGDGTRLSIL.

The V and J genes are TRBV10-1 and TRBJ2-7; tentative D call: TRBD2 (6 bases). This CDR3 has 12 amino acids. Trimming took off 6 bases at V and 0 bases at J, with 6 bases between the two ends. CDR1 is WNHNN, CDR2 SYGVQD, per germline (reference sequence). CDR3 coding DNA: TGCGCCAGCAGCGGGAGCTCCTACGAGCAGTACTTC. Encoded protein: CASSGSSYEQYF.

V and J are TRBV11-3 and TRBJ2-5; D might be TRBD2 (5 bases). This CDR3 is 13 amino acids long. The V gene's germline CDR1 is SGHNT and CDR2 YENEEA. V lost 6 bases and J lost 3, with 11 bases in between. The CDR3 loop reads CASRLLDEETQYF. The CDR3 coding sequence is TGTGCCAGCAGATTACTAGATGAAGAGACCCAGTACTTC.

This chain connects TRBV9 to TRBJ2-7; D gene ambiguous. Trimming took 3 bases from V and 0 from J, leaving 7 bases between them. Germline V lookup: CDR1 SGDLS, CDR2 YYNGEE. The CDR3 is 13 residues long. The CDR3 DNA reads TGTGCCAGCAGCGATGGAGTCTCCTACGAGCAGTACTTC. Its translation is CASSDGVSYEQYF.

CDR3 protein: CAIPAVSNYGYTF. CDR3 bases: TGTGCCATCCCCGCGGTCAGCAACTATGGCTACACCTTC. The rearrangement uses TRBV2 and TRBJ1-2, with no clear D. The length of the CDR3 is 13 residues. Germline V CDR1 and CDR2: SNHLY, FYNNEI. V dropped 10 bases and J dropped 2 bases, with 14 bases sitting between them.

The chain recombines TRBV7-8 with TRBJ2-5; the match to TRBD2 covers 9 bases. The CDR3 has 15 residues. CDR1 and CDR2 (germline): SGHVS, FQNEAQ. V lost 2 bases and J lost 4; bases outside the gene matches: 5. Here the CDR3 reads CASSLTSGFPETQYF. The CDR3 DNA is TGTGCCAGCAGCTTAACTAGCGGGTTTCCAGAGACCCAGTACTTC.

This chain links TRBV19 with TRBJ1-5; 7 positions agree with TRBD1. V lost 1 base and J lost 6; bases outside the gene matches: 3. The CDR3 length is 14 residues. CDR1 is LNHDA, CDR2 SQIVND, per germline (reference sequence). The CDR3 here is CASSIGQGTQPQHF. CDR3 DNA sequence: TGTGCCAGTAGTATAGGACAGGGAACTCAGCCCCAGCATTTT.

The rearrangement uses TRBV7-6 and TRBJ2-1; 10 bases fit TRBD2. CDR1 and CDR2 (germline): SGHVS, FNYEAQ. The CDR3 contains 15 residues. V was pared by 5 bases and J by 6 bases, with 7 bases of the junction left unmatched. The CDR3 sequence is CASSPLAGVGNEQFF. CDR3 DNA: TGTGCCAGCAGCCCCCTAGCGGGAGTTGGCAATGAGCAGTTCTTC.

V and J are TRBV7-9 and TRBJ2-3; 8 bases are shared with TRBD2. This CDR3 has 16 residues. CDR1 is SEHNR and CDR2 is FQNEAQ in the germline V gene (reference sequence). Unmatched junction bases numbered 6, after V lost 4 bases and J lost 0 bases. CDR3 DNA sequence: TGTGCCAGCAGCTCACTAGCGGCGGTTAGCACAGATACGCAGTATTTT. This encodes CASSSLAAVSTDTQYF.

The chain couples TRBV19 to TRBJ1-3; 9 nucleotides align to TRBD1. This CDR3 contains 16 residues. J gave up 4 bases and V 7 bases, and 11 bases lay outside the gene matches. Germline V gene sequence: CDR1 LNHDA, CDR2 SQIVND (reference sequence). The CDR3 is CASNIMGTGTGNTIYF. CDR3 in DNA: TGTGCCAGTAACATAATGGGGACAGGGACGGGAAACACCATATATTTT.

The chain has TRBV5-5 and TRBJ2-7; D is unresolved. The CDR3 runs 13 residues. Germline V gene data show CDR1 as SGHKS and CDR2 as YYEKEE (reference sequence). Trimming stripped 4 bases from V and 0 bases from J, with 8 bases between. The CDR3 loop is CASSPPGSYEQYF. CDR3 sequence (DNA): TGTGCCAGCAGCCCACCGGGCTCCTACGAGCAGTACTTC.

The DNA of the CDR3 is TGCGCCAGCAGCTTGTATCCGGGACTAGGCGAGCAGTTCTTC. It encodes CASSLYPGLGEQFF. The chain recombines TRBV5-1 with TRBJ2-1; TRBD2 matches at 8 bases. CDR1 is SGHRS, CDR2 YFSETQ, per germline. CDR3 length: 14 amino acids. V trimming: 1 base; J trimming: 10 bases; junction bases outside the gene matches: 7. Drawing the rest from reference TRBV5-1 and TRBJ2-1, the complete variable domain is KAGVTQTPRYLIKTRGQQVTLSCSPISGHRSVSWYQQTPGQGLQFLFEYFSETQRNKGNFPGRFSGRQFSNSRSEMNVSTLELGDSALYLCASSLYPGLGEQFFGPGTRLTVL.

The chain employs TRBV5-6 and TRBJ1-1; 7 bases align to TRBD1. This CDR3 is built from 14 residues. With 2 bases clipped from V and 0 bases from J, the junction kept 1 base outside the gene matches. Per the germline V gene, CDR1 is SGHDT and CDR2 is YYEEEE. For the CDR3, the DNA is TGTGCCAGCAGCTTTCAGGGGGTGAACACTGAAGCTTTCTTT. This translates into CASSFQGVNTEAFF.

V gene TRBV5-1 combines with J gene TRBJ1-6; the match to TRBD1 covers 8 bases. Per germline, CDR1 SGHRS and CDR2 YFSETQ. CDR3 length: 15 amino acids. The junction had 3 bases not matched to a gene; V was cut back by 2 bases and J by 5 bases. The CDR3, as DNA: TGCGCCAGCAGCTTACCGGACAGGGATAATTCACCCCTCCACTTT. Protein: CASSLPDRDNSPLHF.

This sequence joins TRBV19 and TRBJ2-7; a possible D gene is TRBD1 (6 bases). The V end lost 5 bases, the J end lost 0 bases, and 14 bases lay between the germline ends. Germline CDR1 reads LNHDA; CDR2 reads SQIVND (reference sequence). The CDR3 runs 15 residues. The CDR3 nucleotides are TGTGCCAGTAGTCCGCAGGGGACCCGCTCCTACGAGCAGTACTTC. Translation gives CASSPQGTRSYEQYF. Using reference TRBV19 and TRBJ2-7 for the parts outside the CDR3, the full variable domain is DGGITQSPKYLFRKEGQNVTLSCEQNLNHDAMYWYRQDPGQGLRLIYYSQIVNDFQKGDIAEGYSVSREKKESFPLTVTSAQKNPTAFYLCASSPQGTRSYEQYFGPGTRLTVT.

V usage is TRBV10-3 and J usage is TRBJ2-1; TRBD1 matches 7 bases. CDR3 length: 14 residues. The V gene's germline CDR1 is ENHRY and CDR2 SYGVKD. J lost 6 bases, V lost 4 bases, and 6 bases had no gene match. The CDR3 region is CAISVDRDSNEQFF. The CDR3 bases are TGTGCCATCAGTGTTGACCGGGACAGCAATGAGCAGTTCTTC.

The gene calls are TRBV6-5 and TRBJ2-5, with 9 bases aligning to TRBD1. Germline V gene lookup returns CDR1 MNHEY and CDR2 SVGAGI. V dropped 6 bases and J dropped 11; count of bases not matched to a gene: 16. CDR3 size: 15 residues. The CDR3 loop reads CASRTGTGRVGEQYF. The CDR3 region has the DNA TGTGCCAGCAGAACCGGGACAGGGAGGGTCGGGGAGCAGTACTTC.